This T cell receptor beta chain was observed in a study of CD8+CD57+ T cells in acquired aplastic anemia. Previously, flow cytometry had revealed CD8+CD57+ cell expansion in the patients chosen for sequencing. The blood sampling took place in patients who had so far received no therapy. Concerning this clonotype itself: The antigen is unknown.

Points from the study as a whole: Patients and controls turned out to have around 29 CD8+ CDR3 sequences in common.

The use of genomic DNA as template underpinned the TCR beta VDJ and CDR3 profiling. TCRdb independently ran MiXCR on the reads; one entry per CDR3 protein. The table has some 180,000 distinct CDR3 sequences, around 60% seen once. Per the germline V gene, CDR1 is DFQATT and CDR2 is SNEGSKA (reference sequence). The CDR3 extends over 11 amino acids. V was cut by 6 bases and J by 8 bases, with 13 bases left in between. Sequenced input: sorted CD4+, CD8+, or CD8+CD57+ T cells (not recorded which) from PBMCs. This receptor was identified in a human donor with aplastic anemia. V gene TRBV20-1 combines with J gene TRBJ1-2, with a weak D call TRBD1 (6 bases). The CDR3 is CSATWGAGYTF. The CDR3 DNA reads TGCAGTGCAACGTGGGGGGCCGGCTACACCTTC.